This T cell receptor beta chain is drawn from a study of blood T cell repertoires in COVID-19. As for the study in general: The analysed material was cDNA or gDNA that came from T cells, B-cell-depleted T cells, or PBMCs.

Data came from immunoSEQ multiplex PCR; TCRdb stores just in-frame clones and leaves some out. This sample yields 53,000 or so clones, of which 90% are seen a single time; about 3.4% belongs to the top ten. This clone was picked up one time. Trimming took 5 bases from V and 3 from J; bases not matched to a gene: 9. This CDR3 has 16 amino acids. The germline V gene has CDR1 SGHVS and CDR2 FQNEAQ. The specimen was peripheral blood. V and J are TRBV7-8 and TRBJ2-5; TRBD1 matches at 10 bases. This clonotype was obtained from a human donor in a cohort sampled during active COVID-19. Here the CDR3 reads CASSGGPDRGEETQYF. CDR3 sequence (DNA): TGTGCCAGCAGCGGCGGGCCGGACAGGGGGGAAGAGACCCAGTACTTC.